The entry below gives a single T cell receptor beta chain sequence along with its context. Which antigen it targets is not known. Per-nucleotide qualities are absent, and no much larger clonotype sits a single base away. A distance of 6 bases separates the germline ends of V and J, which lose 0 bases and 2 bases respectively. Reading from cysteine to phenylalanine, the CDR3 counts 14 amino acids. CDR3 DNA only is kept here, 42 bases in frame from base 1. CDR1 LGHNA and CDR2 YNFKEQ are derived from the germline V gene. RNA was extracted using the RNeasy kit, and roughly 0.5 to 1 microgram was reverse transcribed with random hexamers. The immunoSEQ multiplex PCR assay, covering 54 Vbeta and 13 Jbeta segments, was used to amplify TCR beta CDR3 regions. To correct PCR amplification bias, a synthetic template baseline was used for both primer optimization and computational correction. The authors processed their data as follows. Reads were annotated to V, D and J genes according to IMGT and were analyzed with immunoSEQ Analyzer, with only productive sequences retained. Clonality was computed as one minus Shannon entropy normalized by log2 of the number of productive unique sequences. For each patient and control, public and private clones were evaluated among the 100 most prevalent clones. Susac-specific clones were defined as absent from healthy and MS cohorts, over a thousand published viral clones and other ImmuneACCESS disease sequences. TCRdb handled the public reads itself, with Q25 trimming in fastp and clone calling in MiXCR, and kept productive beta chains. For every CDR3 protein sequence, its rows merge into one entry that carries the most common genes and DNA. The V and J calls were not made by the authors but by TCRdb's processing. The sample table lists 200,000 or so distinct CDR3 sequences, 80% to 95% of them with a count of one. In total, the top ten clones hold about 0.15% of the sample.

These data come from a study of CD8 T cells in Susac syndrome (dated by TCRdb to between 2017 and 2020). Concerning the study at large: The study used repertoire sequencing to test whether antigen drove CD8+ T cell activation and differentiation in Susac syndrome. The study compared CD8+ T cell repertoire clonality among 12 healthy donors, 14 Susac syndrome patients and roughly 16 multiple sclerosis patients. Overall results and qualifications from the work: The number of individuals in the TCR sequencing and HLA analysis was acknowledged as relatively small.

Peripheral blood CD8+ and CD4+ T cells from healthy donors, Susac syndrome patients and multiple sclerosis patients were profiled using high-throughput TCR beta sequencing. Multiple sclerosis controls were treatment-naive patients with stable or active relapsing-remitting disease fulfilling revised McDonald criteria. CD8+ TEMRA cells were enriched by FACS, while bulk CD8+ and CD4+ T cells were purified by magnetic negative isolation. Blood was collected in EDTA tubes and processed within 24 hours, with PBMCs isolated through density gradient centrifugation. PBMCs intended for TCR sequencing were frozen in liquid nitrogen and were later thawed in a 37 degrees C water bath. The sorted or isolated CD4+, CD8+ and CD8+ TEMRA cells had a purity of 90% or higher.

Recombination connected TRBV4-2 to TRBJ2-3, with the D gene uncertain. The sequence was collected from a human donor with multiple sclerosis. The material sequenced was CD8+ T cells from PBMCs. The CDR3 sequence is CASSQERSTDTQYF. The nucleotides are TGTGCCAGCAGCCAAGAACGTTCCACAGATACGCAGTATTTT.